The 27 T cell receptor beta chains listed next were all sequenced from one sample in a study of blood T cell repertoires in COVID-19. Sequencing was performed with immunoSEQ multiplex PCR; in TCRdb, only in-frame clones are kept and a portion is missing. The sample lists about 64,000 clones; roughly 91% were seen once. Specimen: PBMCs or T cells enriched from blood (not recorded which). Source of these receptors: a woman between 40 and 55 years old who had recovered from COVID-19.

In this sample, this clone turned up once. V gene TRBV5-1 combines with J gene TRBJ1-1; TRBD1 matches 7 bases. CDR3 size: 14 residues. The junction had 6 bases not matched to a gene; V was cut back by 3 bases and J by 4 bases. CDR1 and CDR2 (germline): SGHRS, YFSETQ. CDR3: CASSSRQGITEAFF. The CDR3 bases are TGCGCCAGCAGCTCGAGACAGGGCATCACTGAAGCTTTCTTT.

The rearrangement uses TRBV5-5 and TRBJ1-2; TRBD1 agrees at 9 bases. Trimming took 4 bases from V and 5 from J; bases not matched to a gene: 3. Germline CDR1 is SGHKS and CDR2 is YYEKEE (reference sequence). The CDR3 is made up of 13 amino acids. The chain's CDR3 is CASSVGQGYGYTF. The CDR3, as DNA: TGTGCCAGCAGCGTAGGACAGGGGTATGGCTACACCTTC.

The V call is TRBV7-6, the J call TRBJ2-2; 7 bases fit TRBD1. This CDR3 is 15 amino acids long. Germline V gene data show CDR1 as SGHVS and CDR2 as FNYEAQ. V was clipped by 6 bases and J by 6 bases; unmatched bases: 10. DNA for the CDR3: TGTGCCAGCAGAGGAGAGACAGGGTTCGCCGGGGAGCTGTTTTTT. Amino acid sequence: CASRGETGFAGELFF.

CDR3 protein: CASRASSYEQYF. The CDR3 region has the DNA TGTGCCAGTAGGGCAAGCTCCTACGAGCAGTACTTC. The gene calls are TRBV19 and TRBJ2-7; D remains ambiguous. The CDR3 runs to 12 residues. The V gene's germline CDR1 is LNHDA and CDR2 SQIVND (reference sequence). Trimming pared 6 bases from V and 0 bases from J, leaving 6 bases between.

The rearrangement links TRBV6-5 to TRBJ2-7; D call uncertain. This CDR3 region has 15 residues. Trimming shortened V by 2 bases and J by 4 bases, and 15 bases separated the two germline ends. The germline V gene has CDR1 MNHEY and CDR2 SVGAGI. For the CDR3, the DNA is TGTGCCAGCAGTTACGTTTCGCTAGGCCGATACGAGCAGTACTTC. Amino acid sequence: CASSYVSLGRYEQYF.

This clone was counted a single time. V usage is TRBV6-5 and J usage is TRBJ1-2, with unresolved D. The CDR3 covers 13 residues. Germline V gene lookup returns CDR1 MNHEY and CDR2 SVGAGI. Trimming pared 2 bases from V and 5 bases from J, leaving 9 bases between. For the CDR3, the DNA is TGTGCCAGCAGTTACGGCTTGCATTATGGCTACACCTTC. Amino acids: CASSYGLHYGYTF.

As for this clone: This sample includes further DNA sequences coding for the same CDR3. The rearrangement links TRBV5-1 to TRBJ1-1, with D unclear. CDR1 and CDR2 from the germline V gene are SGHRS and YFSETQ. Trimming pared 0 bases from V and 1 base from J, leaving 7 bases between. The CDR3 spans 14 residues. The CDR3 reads CASSLGQRNTEAFF. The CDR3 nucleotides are TGCGCCAGCAGCTTGGGGCAGCGGAACACTGAAGCTTTCTTT.

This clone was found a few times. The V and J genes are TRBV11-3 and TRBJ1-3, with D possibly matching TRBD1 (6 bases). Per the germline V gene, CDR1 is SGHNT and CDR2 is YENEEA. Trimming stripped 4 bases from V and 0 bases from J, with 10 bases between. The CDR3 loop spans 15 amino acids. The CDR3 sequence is CASSSYRVSGNTIYF. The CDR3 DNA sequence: TGTGCCAGCAGCTCCTACAGGGTCTCTGGAAACACCATATATTTT. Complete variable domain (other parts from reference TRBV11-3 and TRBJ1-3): EAGVVQSPRYKIIEKKQPVAFWCNPISGHNTLYWYLQNLGQGPELLIRYENEEAVDDSQLPKDRFSAERLKGVDSTLKIQPAELGDSAVYLCASSSYRVSGNTIYFGEGSWLTVV.

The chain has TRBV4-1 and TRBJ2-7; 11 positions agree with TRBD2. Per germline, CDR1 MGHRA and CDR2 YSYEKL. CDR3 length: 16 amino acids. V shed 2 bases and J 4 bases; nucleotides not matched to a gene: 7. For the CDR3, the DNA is TGCGCCAGCAGCCAATATAGCGGGGGGGCGGCTTACGAGCAGTACTTC. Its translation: CASSQYSGGAAYEQYF.

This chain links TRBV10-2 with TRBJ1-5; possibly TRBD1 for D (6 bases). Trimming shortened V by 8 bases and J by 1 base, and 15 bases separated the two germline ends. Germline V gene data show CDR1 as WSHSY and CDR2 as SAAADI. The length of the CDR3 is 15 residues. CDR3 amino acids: CASRGGGVSNQPQHF. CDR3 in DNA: TGCGCCAGCCGTGGAGGGGGGGTCAGCAATCAGCCCCAGCATTTT.

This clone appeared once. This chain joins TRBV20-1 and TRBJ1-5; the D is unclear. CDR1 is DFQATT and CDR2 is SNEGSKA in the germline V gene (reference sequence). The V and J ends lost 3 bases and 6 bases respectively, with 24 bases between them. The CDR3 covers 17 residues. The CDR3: CSASKLMEGRLRQPQHF. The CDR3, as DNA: TGCAGTGCTAGTAAGCTTATGGAGGGTCGCCTCCGTCAGCCCCAGCATTTT.

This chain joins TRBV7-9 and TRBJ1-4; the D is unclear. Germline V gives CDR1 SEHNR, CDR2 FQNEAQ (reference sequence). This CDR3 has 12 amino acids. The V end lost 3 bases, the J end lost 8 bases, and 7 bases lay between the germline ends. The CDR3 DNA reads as TGTGCCAGCAGCTTCGGAGACGAAAAACTGTTTTTT. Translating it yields CASSFGDEKLFF.

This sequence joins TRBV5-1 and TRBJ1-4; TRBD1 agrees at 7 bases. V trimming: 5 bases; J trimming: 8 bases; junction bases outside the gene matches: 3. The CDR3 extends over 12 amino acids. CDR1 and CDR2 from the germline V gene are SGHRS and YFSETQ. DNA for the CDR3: TGCGCCAGCAGGGAGACAGGGGAAAAACTGTTTTTT. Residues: CASRETGEKLFF.

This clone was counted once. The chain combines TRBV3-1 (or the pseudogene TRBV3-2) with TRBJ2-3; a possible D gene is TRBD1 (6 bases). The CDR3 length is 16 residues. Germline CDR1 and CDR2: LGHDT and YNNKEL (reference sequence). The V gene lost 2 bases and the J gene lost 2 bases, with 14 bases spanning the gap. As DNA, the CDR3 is TGTGCCAGCAGCCAAATCCAGACAGGAACCACAGATACGCAGTATTTT. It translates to CASSQIQTGTTDTQYF.

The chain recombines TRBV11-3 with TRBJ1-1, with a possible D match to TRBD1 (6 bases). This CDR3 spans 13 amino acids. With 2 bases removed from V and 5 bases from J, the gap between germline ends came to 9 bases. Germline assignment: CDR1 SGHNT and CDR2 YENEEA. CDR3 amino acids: CASSLKGGTEAFF. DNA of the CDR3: TGTGCCAGCAGCTTAAAAGGGGGAACTGAAGCTTTCTTT.

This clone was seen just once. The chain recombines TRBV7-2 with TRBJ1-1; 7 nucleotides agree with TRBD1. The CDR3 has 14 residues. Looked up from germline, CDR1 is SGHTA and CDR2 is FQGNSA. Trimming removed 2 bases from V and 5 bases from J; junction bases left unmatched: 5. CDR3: CASSLITGVTEAFF. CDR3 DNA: TGTGCCAGCAGCTTAATAACAGGGGTGACTGAAGCTTTCTTT.

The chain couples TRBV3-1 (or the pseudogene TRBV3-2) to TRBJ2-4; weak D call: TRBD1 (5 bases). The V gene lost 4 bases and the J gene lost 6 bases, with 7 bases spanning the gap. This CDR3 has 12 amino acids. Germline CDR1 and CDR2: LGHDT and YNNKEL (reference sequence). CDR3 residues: CASSPDRNIQYF. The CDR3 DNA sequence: TGTGCCAGCAGCCCTGACAGAAACATTCAGTACTTC.

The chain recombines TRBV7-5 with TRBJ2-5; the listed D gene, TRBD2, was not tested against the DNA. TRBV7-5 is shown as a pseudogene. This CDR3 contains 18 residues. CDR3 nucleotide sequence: TGTGTCAGAAGCTTAGTGGATTGGGGAGTGCCAGACCAAGAGACCCAGTACTTC. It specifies CVRSLVDWGVPDQETQYF.

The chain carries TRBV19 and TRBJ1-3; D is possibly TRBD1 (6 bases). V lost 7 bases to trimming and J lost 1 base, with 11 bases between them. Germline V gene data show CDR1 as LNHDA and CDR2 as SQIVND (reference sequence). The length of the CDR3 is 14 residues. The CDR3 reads CASTRGGSGNTIYF. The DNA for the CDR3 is TGTGCCAGTACGAGGGGGGGTTCTGGAAACACCATATATTTT.

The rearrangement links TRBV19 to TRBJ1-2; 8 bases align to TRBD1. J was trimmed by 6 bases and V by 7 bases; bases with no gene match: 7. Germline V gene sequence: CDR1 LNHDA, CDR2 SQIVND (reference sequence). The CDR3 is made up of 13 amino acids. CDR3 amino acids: CASTLTGEDGYTF. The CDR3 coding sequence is TGTGCCAGTACCCTGACAGGGGAGGATGGCTACACCTTC.

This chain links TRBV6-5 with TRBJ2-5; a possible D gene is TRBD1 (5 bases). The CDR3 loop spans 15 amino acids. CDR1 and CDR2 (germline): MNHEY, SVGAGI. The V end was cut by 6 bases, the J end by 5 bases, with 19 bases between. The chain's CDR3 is CASRNVQVARETQYF. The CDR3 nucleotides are TGTGCCAGCAGGAATGTACAGGTGGCTCGCGAGACCCAGTACTTC.

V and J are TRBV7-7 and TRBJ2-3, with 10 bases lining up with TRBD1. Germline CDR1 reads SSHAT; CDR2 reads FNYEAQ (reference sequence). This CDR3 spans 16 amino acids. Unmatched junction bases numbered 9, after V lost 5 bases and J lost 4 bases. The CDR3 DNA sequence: TGTGCCAGCAGCAACTCGGACAGGGGGAGTGCAGATACGCAGTATTTT. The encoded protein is CASSNSDRGSADTQYF.

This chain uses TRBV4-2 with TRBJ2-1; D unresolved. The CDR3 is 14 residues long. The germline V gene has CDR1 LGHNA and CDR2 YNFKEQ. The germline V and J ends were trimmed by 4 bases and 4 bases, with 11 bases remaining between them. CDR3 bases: TGTGCCAGCAGCCTCCTGGGCACGTACAATGAGCAGTTCTTC. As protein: CASSLLGTYNEQFF.

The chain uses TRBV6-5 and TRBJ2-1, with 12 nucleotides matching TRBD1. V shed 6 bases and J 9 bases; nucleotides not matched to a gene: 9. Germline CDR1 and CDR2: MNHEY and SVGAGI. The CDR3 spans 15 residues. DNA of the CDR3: TGTGCCAGCAGCCGACCGGGACAGGGGGCCGGTGAGCAGTTCTTC. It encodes CASSRPGQGAGEQFF.

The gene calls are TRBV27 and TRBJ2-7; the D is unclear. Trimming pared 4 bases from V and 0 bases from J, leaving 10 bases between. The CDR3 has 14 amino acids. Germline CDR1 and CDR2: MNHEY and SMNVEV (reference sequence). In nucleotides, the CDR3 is TGTGCCAGCAGTTCGAGTCTACTCTCCTACGAGCAGTACTTC. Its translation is CASSSSLLSYEQYF.

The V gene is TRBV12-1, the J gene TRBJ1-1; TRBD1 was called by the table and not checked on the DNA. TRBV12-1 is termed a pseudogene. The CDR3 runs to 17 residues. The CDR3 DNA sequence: TGTGCCAGCAGCTTTAATGGGGACAGGAACTTAGACACTGAAGCTTTCTTT. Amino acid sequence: CASSFNGDRNLDTEAFF.

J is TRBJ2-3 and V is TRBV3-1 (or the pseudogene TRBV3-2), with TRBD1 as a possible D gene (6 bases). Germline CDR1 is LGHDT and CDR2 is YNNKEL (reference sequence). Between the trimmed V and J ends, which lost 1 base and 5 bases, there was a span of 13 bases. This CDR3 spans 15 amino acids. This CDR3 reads CASSQGPGVGDTQYF. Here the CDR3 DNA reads TGTGCCAGCAGCCAAGGTCCAGGGGTGGGAGATACGCAGTATTTT.